The clone carrying this TCR beta chain was counted between two and nine times. Its antigen is not identified. Construction of the TCRbeta library involved unique molecular identifiers. TCRdb reprocessed the PCR reads via MiXCR and lists one record per CDR3 protein. Of a few hundred thousand distinct CDR3 sequences listed, roughly 13% are singletons. This record comes from a study of T-cell reconstitution after alpha-beta-depleted transplantation in children. Study observations and caveats: Some patients owed their high day-60 TCRbeta diversity to surviving recipient T cells and thymic progenitors. One year after transplant, T-cell counts and diversity came mostly from newly produced T cells. Several hundred expanded graft clones reportedly were the source of alpha-beta T cells about two months after transplant.

The CDR3 extends over 17 amino acids. Germline-derived CDR1 and CDR2 are DFQATT and SNEGSKA (reference sequence). V dropped 0 bases and J dropped 2; count of bases not matched to a gene: 6. The receptor was derived from a male patient aged 10 to 17 who had a stem cell transplant for acute myeloid leukemia, so the T cells may come from the graft donor. This chain connects TRBV20-1 to TRBJ2-3; 12 nucleotides match TRBD2. The sample was PBMCs, mostly from graft donor cells, taken 360 days after TCRalphabeta/CD19-depleted stem cell transplant. The CDR3 DNA reads as TGCAGTGCTAGAGATCCTTGGACTAGCGGGACCACAGATACGCAGTATTTT. It is translated as CSARDPWTSGTTDTQYF.